The 18 T cell receptor beta chains in this list originate from one sample, sequenced in a study of blood T cells in healthy people across ages. Next came a second PCR, run for about 7 to 12 cycles, which used a sample-barcoded 5' primer along with a J-beta primer mix. Each CDR3 protein is one row after TCRdb ran MiXCR on the 5' RACE reads. The top ten clones hold 6.7% of a sample with over a million distinct CDR3 sequences, approximately 60% of them seen once. Material: blood. All receptors come from a man between 18 and 29 years old in good health.

V usage is TRBV6-5 and J usage is TRBJ2-1; TRBD2 might be the D (6 bases). V was shortened by 6 bases and J by 5 bases, with 14 bases between the two germline ends. There are 14 residues in the CDR3. Germline V gene sequence: CDR1 MNHEY, CDR2 SVGAGI. The CDR3 sequence is CASRRDVANNEQFF. The CDR3 nucleotides read TGTGCCAGCAGGCGGGACGTAGCTAACAATGAGCAGTTCTTC.

The V gene is TRBV7-9, the J gene TRBJ2-1, with 8 bases fitting TRBD2. Trimming removed 1 base from V and 9 bases from J; junction bases left unmatched: 5. Germline V gene data show CDR1 as SEHNR and CDR2 as FQNEAQ (reference sequence). This CDR3 comprises 14 residues. The CDR3 spells CASSLVEAGVEQFF. The CDR3 DNA follows: TGTGCCAGCAGCTTAGTGGAAGCGGGGGTTGAGCAGTTCTTC.

This clonotype was detected only a few times. The J gene is TRBJ2-7, the V gene TRBV7-2, with TRBD1 matching 8 bases. The CDR3 is 14 residues long. CDR1 and CDR2 from the germline V gene are SGHTA and FQGNSA. Losses at the gene ends were 3 bases for V and 3 bases for J; bases not matched to a gene: 4. CDR3 DNA: TGTGCCAGCAGCTTCCAGGGGGCGCTCTACGAGCAGTACTTC. Amino acids: CASSFQGALYEQYF.

This clonotype was seen just once. The chain links TRBV6-6 to TRBJ1-2; D gene uncertain. V lost 0 bases to trimming and J lost 1 base, with 9 bases between them. The germline CDR1 and CDR2 sequences are MNHNY and SVGAGI (reference sequence). The CDR3 runs 15 residues. The CDR3 loop is CASSYSRDINYGYTF. CDR3 sequence (DNA): TGTGCCAGCAGTTACTCTCGGGATATTAACTATGGCTACACCTTC.

This clonotype has only a few counts. V is TRBV7-2 and J is TRBJ2-5; TRBD2 might be the D (5 bases). The germline V and J ends were trimmed by 2 bases and 2 bases, with 15 bases remaining between them. CDR1 is SGHTA, CDR2 FQGNSA, per germline. This CDR3 is built from 16 residues. The CDR3 region is CASSLTESSFQETQYF. CDR3 in DNA: TGTGCCAGCAGCTTAACGGAGTCTAGCTTTCAAGAGACCCAGTACTTC.

The rearrangement uses TRBV14 and TRBJ2-7; possibly TRBD1 for D (5 bases). V lost 5 bases and J 5 bases, leaving 16 bases between the germline ends. This CDR3 is 14 amino acids long. Germline V lookup: CDR1 SGHDN, CDR2 FVKESK. The CDR3 loop reads CASSVGAGSDEQYF. The CDR3 DNA follows: TGTGCCAGCAGCGTAGGGGCAGGGTCAGACGAGCAGTACTTC.

This clonotype was seen only a few times. The chain employs TRBV20-1 and TRBJ2-7, with D possibly called TRBD1 or TRBD2 (5 bases each). CDR1 DFQATT and CDR2 SNEGSKA come from the germline V gene (reference sequence). This CDR3 contains 15 residues. With 3 bases removed from V and 3 bases from J, the gap between germline ends came to 18 bases. The CDR3 protein is CSASIGTLLFYEQYF. CDR3 in DNA: TGCAGTGCTAGTATCGGGACCCTTCTTTTCTACGAGCAGTACTTC.

The genes are TRBV6-5 and TRBJ1-2; D is uncertain. Per the germline V gene, CDR1 is MNHEY and CDR2 is SVGAGI. With 2 bases removed from V and 4 bases from J, the gap between germline ends came to 14 bases. CDR3 length: 15 amino acids. Written as DNA, the CDR3 is TGTGCCAGCAGTTACGACGGGCTCGGAACCTATGGCTACACCTTC. It yields the protein CASSYDGLGTYGYTF.

The table lists this clonotype with a few counts. The chain couples TRBV27 to TRBJ2-4; unclear D gene. Germline V gene lookup returns CDR1 MNHEY and CDR2 SMNVEV (reference sequence). Between the trimmed V and J ends, which lost 5 bases and 0 bases, there was a span of 14 bases. The CDR3 runs to 16 residues. The CDR3 reads CASSPDWNIAKNIQYF. DNA for the CDR3: TGTGCCAGCAGTCCAGACTGGAACATAGCCAAAAACATTCAGTACTTC.

This chain connects TRBV27 to TRBJ2-3; a possible D gene is TRBD2 (5 bases). The CDR3 length is 15 residues. V was shortened by 1 base and J by 3 bases, with 11 bases between the two germline ends. Germline CDR1 reads MNHEY; CDR2 reads SMNVEV (reference sequence). CDR3 DNA sequence: TGTGCCAGCAGTTTATGGGCCACGGGGACAGATACGCAGTATTTT. Translating it yields CASSLWATGTDTQYF.

This clonotype was counted only a few times. The rearrangement links TRBV29-1 to TRBJ1-1; D is unresolved. The CDR3 totals 13 residues. Germline CDR1 is SQVTM and CDR2 is ANQGSEA. V shed 2 bases and J shed 1 base, with 8 bases lying between them. CDR3 DNA sequence: TGCAGCGTTGAACGGGGAAGGAACACTGAAGCTTTCTTT. Translation: CSVERGRNTEAFF. The full variable domain, with the rest looked up from reference TRBV29-1 and TRBJ1-1, is SAVISQKPSRDICQRGTSLTIQCQVDSQVTMMFWYRQQPGQSLTLIATANQGSEATYESGFVIDKFPISRPNLTFSTLTVSNMSPEDSSIYLCSVERGRNTEAFFGQGTRLTVV.

The chain combines TRBV27 with TRBJ1-1, with 11 bases matching TRBD1. J lost 9 bases, V lost 10 bases, and 13 bases had no gene match. Germline CDR1 reads MNHEY; CDR2 reads SMNVEV (reference sequence). This CDR3 region has 14 residues. Here the CDR3 DNA reads TGTGCCACCTCAATAGGACAGGGGGCTATGCAAGCTTTCTTT. Translated: CATSIGQGAMQAFF.

The chain employs TRBV20-1 and TRBJ1-6; D unclear. There are 16 residues in the CDR3. Germline lookup yields CDR1 DFQATT and CDR2 SNEGSKA (reference sequence). The V gene lost 0 bases and the J gene lost 0 bases, with 9 bases spanning the gap. The CDR3 DNA follows: TGCAGTGCTAGAGATCCCGGAAGCTCCTATAATTCACCCCTCCACTTT. It yields the protein CSARDPGSSYNSPLHF.

This clonotype has more than one count but fewer than ten. The J gene is TRBJ2-5, the V gene TRBV6-2 or TRBV6-3; unclear D gene. The germline V gene encodes CDR1 MNHEY and CDR2 SVGEGT. V was trimmed by 6 bases and J by 3 bases, leaving 8 bases between them. This CDR3 is 12 amino acids long. CDR3 DNA sequence: TGTGCCAGCAGCAATAGTAAAGAGACCCAGTACTTC. Residues: CASSNSKETQYF.

The chain couples TRBV2 to TRBJ2-1, with a possible D match to TRBD2 (6 bases). Germline V gives CDR1 SNHLY, CDR2 FYNNEI. CDR3 length: 15 residues. V lost 6 bases and J lost 5, with 17 bases in between. The CDR3 is CASSARLGLNNEQFF. CDR3 bases: TGTGCCAGCAGCGCAAGACTAGGCCTCAACAATGAGCAGTTCTTC.

The chain combines TRBV7-8 with TRBJ1-1, with 7 bases aligning to TRBD1. CDR1 is SGHVS, CDR2 FQNEAQ, per germline. Trimming at V came to 5 bases and at J to 6 bases, leaving 6 bases not matched to a gene. The CDR3 has 13 amino acids. CDR3 bases: TGTGCCAGCAGCATGGGACAGAAGGCTGAAGCTTTCTTT. Translating it yields CASSMGQKAEAFF. Variable domain in full (rest from reference TRBV7-8 and TRBJ1-1): GAGVSQSPRYKVAKRGQDVALRCDPISGHVSLFWYQQALGQGPEFLTYFQNEAQLDKSGLPSDRFFAERPEGSVSTLKIQRTQQEDSAVYLCASSMGQKAEAFFGQGTRLTVV.

This chain joins TRBV24-1 and TRBJ1-2; 7 nucleotides agree with TRBD1. The CDR3 has 17 amino acids. Germline CDR1 is KGHDR and CDR2 is SFDVKD. Germline trimming cut 4 bases from V and 4 bases from J; bases unmatched to any gene: 14. The CDR3 DNA reads as TGTGCCACCAGTGACCGGACAGGAAGGGGGGAGACCTATGGCTACACCTTC. Encoded protein: CATSDRTGRGETYGYTF.

This clonotype occurred a few times. V gene TRBV9 combines with J gene TRBJ2-7; 14 nucleotides line up with TRBD2. CDR1 and CDR2 (germline): SGDLS, YYNGEE. V was clipped by 3 bases and J by 5 bases; unmatched bases: 4. CDR3 length: 15 amino acids. CDR3 nucleotide sequence: TGTGCCAGCAGCGCGCGGGGACTAGCGGGAGACGAGCAGTACTTC. It yields the protein CASSARGLAGDEQYF.